This TCR beta chain was captured in a study of CD8+ T cells in alopecia areata. This CDR3 is 15 amino acids long. CDR1 SGHTA and CDR2 FQGNSA come from the germline V gene. Trimming took 6 bases from V and 1 from J, leaving 16 bases between them. Patients with alopecia areata provided lesional scalp punch biopsies as well as peripheral blood. RNA, once extracted, was reverse transcribed into cDNA for use as the sequencing template. The repertoire was sequenced with immunoSEQ multiplex PCR; TCRdb's copy has only in-frame clones and lacks some. The table lists fewer than 20,000 clones, 60% to 80% of them singletons.

The receptor comes from a human donor with alopecia areata. This specimen was skin, taken at week 0. The chain has TRBV7-2 and TRBJ2-7, with a tentative D call TRBD2 (7 bases). CDR3 loop: CASRKRGGESYEQYF. CDR3 bases: TGTGCCAGCAGAAAGAGGGGGGGCGAGTCCTACGAGCAGTACTTC. Complete variable domain (other parts from reference TRBV7-2 and TRBJ2-7): GAGVSQSPSNKVTEKGKDVELRCDPISGHTALYWYRQSLGQGLEFLIYFQGNSAPDKSGLPSDRFSAERTGGSVSTLTIQRTQQEDSAVYLCASRKRGGESYEQYFGPGTRLTVT.